This T cell receptor beta chain is from a study of blood T cell repertoires in COVID-19. This table comes from immunoSEQ multiplex PCR, and its TCRdb copy is limited to in-frame clones, with some not included. The table has about 330,000 clones, approximately 88% seen once. V lost 6 bases and J lost 8, with 7 bases in between. The CDR3 totals 10 residues. Germline V gene lookup returns CDR1 SQVTM and CDR2 ANQGSEA. The material sequenced was peripheral blood. The chain couples TRBV29-1 to TRBJ1-4; D gene uncertain. The receptor was isolated from a man between 18 and 29 years old who had recovered from COVID-19. The CDR3 coding sequence is TGCAGCGTAGCACAGGAAAAACTGTTTTTT. Encoded protein: CSVAQEKLFF.